This entry concerns a single TCR beta chain. The antigen is unknown. Germline V gene sequence: CDR1 SGHRS, CDR2 YFSETQ. The CDR3 is made up of 15 amino acids. The ends were cut back, 4 bases at V and 2 bases at J, with 13 bases in the middle. This sample was included in a study of T-cell memory formation after mild COVID-19. Study summary: TCR clustering was largely donor specific.

It was 5'RACE with constant-segment primers that produced the TCR alpha and TCR beta cDNA libraries, which carried sample barcodes and UMIs. One entry per CDR3 protein results from TCRdb running MiXCR on the 5' RACE reads. The table records about half a million distinct CDR3 sequences, 15% to 20% of them present only once. Whole-study findings and limits: Among CD4+ contracting clones, most were CM and EM, and CD8+ ones EMRA. Several responding clones turned up in pre-infection memory, indicating that cross-reactive memory may have taken part.

The chain combines TRBV5-1 with TRBJ1-3; D not resolved. The specimen sequenced was PBMCs or a T cell subset sorted from them (not recorded which). This clonotype was sampled from an adult woman who had mild COVID-19 (a few samples of this study predate the infection). Cell type and time point are not known. CDR3 sequence (DNA): TGCGCCAGCAGCGGGGATATCACCCCTGGAAACACCATATATTTT. It translates to CASSGDITPGNTIYF.